Included here is one T cell receptor beta chain sequence, with context. Germline-derived CDR1 and CDR2 are SGHNT and YENEEA. The V gene lost 5 bases and the J gene lost 6 bases, with 16 bases spanning the gap. There are 15 residues in the CDR3. Two negative PCRs, clearance, or symptom resolution characterized the recovered Cohort 3 donors. This record comes from a study of blood T cell repertoires in COVID-19. The protocol was immunoSEQ multiplex PCR, while the TCRdb copy is restricted to in-frame clones and leaves out a portion. The sample carries 130,000 or so clones, about four fifths recorded once.

This sequence joins TRBV11-3 and TRBJ2-2; tentatively, D is TRBD1 (6 bases). The sequence came from a woman in her 30s who had recovered from COVID-19. Material: PBMCs or T cells enriched from blood (not recorded which). This CDR3 reads CASSANREEAGELFF. The CDR3 DNA reads TGTGCCAGCAGCGCCAACAGGGAAGAGGCCGGGGAGCTGTTTTTT.